Detailed here is one TCR beta chain. This clone was observed a single time. Its cognate antigen has yet to be identified. No much larger clonotype is one base removed from it; base qualities were not supplied. The cohort was made up of roughly 670 healthy bone marrow donors. Cohort members were all nominally healthy when sampled, although unrecorded immune exposures were likely present. The donor was CMV seronegative and was included in the group of approximately 350 seronegative cohort members. A peripheral blood sample was collected from each donor, and TCR beta sequencing was performed on peripheral blood mononuclear cells. The Qiagen DNeasy Blood Extraction Kit was used to extract genomic DNA from the blood cell samples. This sample was included in a study of cytomegalovirus exposure and HLA in healthy donors (TCRdb year 2017). Some background on the complete study: An earlier analysis of approximately 590 of the donors reported more than 250 Gb of sequence data and 117 million unique TCR beta sequences from roughly 200 million T cells. The study was designed to test whether signatures of past pathogen exposure could be identified by cataloging public T cell receptors. Donor age, sex, ethnicity and CMV serostatus were compiled alongside the repertoire data. Rather than drawing on any new phenotypic data, the later analysis identified candidate immune exposures from TCR beta sequences and the way those sequences occurred across donors. A later genetic analysis took genome-wide SNP genotypes for about three fifths of the 666 donors and used that subset as a discovery cohort. Among the approximately 400 genotyped donors, roughly 80% belonged to the genetic ancestry cluster associated with self-reported Caucasian donors. Every repertoire in the discovery cohort had been generated on one and the same sequencing platform. In a later analysis, previously published TCR beta repertoires from about 640 donors were re-analyzed and high-resolution HLA genotyping was added so that TCR occurrence patterns could be studied. In addition to the first cohort of around 670 subjects, a separate validation cohort of approximately 110 different subjects was used. To predict cytomegalovirus infection status, the study combined high-throughput TCR immunosequencing, statistical association of individual TCRs with disease status, and machine learning. A few DR-DQ haplotypes were handled as single units for association and clustering because linkage in the cohort was strong. HLA typing covered class I and class II loci at four-digit resolution. Across around 400 genotyped donors of the cohort, an average of roughly 200,000 unique TCR beta nucleotide sequences per donor were sequenced, and 15% to 20% of those sequences were non-productive. Typing coverage differed by locus: A, B, C, DRB1 and DQB1 were typed in roughly 620-630 donors, DQA1 in about 550, DPA1 in some 610, and DPB1 in about 450. Approximately 300 gigabases of sequencing data and approximately 92 million unique TCR sequences made up an early release that covered around 640 HLA-typed donors. An earlier analysis of 500 to 650 of the donors applied high-throughput TCR beta sequencing to assess whether each TCR beta V gene segment acted as functional or pseudogenic. The study profiled the T cell repertoires of under 850 subjects by immunosequencing and related them to cytomegalovirus serostatus. General study outcomes and caveats: The sequencing pipeline was judged likely to have produced a cluster of highly shared sequence variants as a technical artifact. In a later genetic analysis, fewer N-insertions in productive TCRs were reported among donors in an Asian-associated ancestry cluster than the roughly 640-donor mean. Some IMGT-functional V segments, including TRBV6-2 and TRBV6-3, could not be told apart with the 87-base-pair reads, so those segments were excluded. The cohort was sequenced for TCR beta chains only, and without alpha or paired-chain data the features that could be detected were limited. In a later analysis, HLA-associated TCR beta chains showed more clonal expansion and lower generation probabilities than non-associated chains that were equally common. When HLA alleles, especially DR and DQ, strongly co-occurred, TCR associations were difficult to assign to individual alleles. An association between a missense DCLRE1C variant and V-gene and J-gene trimming of TCR beta chains was found in a later genetic analysis and replicated in an independent cohort. In a later analysis, most CMV-associated TCR beta chains were found to appear HLA-restricted, with HLA associations seemingly driven largely by CMV exposure. Several of the top co-occurrence clusters appeared to be linked to parvovirus B19, influenza, CMV and Epstein-Barr virus, according to a later analysis. Across donors, most TCR sequences were observed very rarely, whereas some public TCRs were present in many individuals. The study gave a list of over 150 TCR beta chains associated with cytomegalovirus. In an earlier analysis of 450 to 750 of the donors, most TCR beta V segments appeared in productive rearrangements about 90% or about 30% of the time, broadly matching IMGT annotations. In vitro tests confirmed that a few of the cytomegalovirus-associated TCR beta chains recognize cytomegalovirus antigens. The authors suggested that the approach could potentially be extended to other disease states and immunological phenotypes. Linkage disequilibrium might explain the correlated functional status among segregating V segments, but an unknown experimental factor could not be ruled out. Specific HLA alleles were associated with 15,000 to 20,000 TCR beta sequences at a false discovery rate of 0.05 in a later analysis. The earlier analysis of some 540 of the donors excluded some 15 rarely observed V segments, including chromosome 9 orphons, because counts were too low. The only immune exposure information available for the cohort was CMV serostatus. In both the original and validation cohorts, the classifier was reported to diagnose cytomegalovirus status with high specificity and sensitivity. A later analysis found that TCR association rates varied across HLA loci, with DRB1 alleles showing the most associated TCRs and HLA-C alleles the fewest. Sequencing depth was assumed to be roughly uniform across donors in the presence/absence analyses, though that assumption may not hold. A further reported finding was that TCR beta sequences accurately predicted the HLA-A and HLA-B alleles for most subjects in the first cohort. Because HLA typing was missing for some donors at each locus, association tests included only the typed subset.

The receptor library was made with the immunoSEQ multiplex PCR assay. The multiplex PCR relied on a mix of 60 forward primers for TCR Vbeta segments and 13 reverse primers for TCR Jbeta segments. The CDR3 region of rearranged TCR beta genes was amplified from genomic DNA with a multiplex PCR assay. The amplified TCR beta libraries were sequenced on the Illumina HiSeq System as 87-base-pair reads. The authors' analysis ran thus. A later analysis counted approximately 76 million unique TCR beta chains across the approximately 700 repertoires, and approximately 11 million of these chains were shared by at least two donors. Raw reads were error-corrected and collapsed into unique sequences with a nearest-neighbor algorithm that merged closely related sequences to remove PCR and sequencing errors. CDR3 sequences were aligned to IMGT reference sequences to assign V, D and J gene segments. For a sequence to be retained, a match of at least six nucleotides was required to both a V gene segment and a J gene segment. A rearrangement was called productive if the CDR3 had no stop codons and remained in frame with V and J, and every other rearrangement was called non-productive. CDR3 was defined by IMGT convention, running from the second conserved V-encoded cysteine to the conserved J-encoded phenylalanine. The earlier analysis of about 500 of the donors excluded sequences that lacked an unambiguous match to a single V gene segment. An earlier analysis of several hundred of the donors classified V segments as functional when productive rearrangements were above 56.7% and as segregating when the standard deviation between donors was above 5%. A statistical classification framework was developed to diagnose cytomegalovirus status using the catalog of TCR beta chain sequences. V and J gene assignment, in a later analysis, came from comparing TCR nucleotide sequences with IMGT/GENE-DB human TR gene sequences. A later analysis assigned CDR3 sequences and most-parsimonious VDJ recombination scenarios with the TCRdist pipeline. In a later analysis, every TCR beta chain was defined by the combination of its CDR3 amino acid sequence and its V-gene family, and reads without a unique V-gene family were dropped. To address suspected cross-contamination and a sequencing artifact, a later analysis removed roughly 640 highly shared, low-generation-probability nucleotide sequences. A later analysis calculated a clonal expansion index for each public chain from normalized within-repertoire ranks of inferred template counts. In a later analysis, generation probabilities were computed using a VDJ recombination model fitted to out-of-frame rearrangements, and the results were checked against IGoR. In a later analysis, hypergeometric tests were used to score TCR-TCR, TCR-HLA and TCR-CMV co-occurrence, with a repertoire-size bias correction applied to TCR pairs. A later analysis estimated false discovery rates by permuting HLA or CMV assignments 20 times. In a later analysis, co-occurring TCRs were grouped with DBSCAN, and TCRdist sequence similarity was added when clustering was performed within HLA-allele-positive subsets. Repertoires with fewer than 30,000 or more than 120,000 public chains, plus five repertoires with anomalous nucleotide sharing, were excluded from co-occurrence clustering. The table was pulled from immuneACCESS by TCRdb, which kept in-frame rearrangements only. Such tables lose some clones; where checked, under half of the loss comes from unresolved V genes, and the rest has no known cause. V and J calls and clone size come straight from that table; D and trimming were deduced from the DNA. The sample table lists 18,000 or so clones, approximately 68% of them with a count of one. The ten largest clones take up approximately 3.7% of the sample.

From the cysteine through the phenylalanine, the CDR3 covers 11 amino acids. Just CDR3 DNA is preserved here, 33 bases in frame from base 1. The germline V gene (reference sequence) sets CDR1 to GTSNPN and CDR2 to SVGIG. Trimming costs V 4 bases and J 7 bases, and their ends lie 10 bases apart. The sequence came from a man between 18 and 29 years old in good health and CMV-seronegative. The chain links TRBV30 with TRBJ1-2; tentative D gene TRBD1, with 6 bases matching. Sample: PBMCs. The CDR3 protein sequence reads: CAWNGGPGYTF. The DNA is TGTGCCTGGAACGGGGGGCCTGGCTACACCTTC.